Listed here are 19 T cell receptor beta chains from one sample, sequenced in a study of CDR3 diversity in severe acne (dated by TCRdb to about 2019). Libraries came from PCR. TCRdb records Illumina HiSeq 2000 as the sequencer. In TCRdb, the public reads were trimmed at Q25 with fastp and aligned with MiXCR, with productive beta chains retained. Rows are unified per CDR3 protein, each entry keeping the most common DNA and genes. The sample contains 85,000 to 120,000 distinct CDR3 sequences, under 60% of them found a single time. The top ten clones comprise roughly 12% of the sample. Material for sequencing was blood. These receptors all stem from a male donor with acne.

In this sample, this clonotype turned up many times. This CDR3 is CASSPSGGSYGYTF. The CDR3 DNA reads TGCGCCAGCAGCCCGTCCGGCGGTAGCTATGGCTACACCTTC. V gene TRBV5-1 combines with J gene TRBJ1-2; D is ambiguous. With 4 bases removed from V and 4 bases from J, the gap between germline ends came to 14 bases. CDR1 is SGHRS and CDR2 is YFSETQ in the germline V gene. CDR3 length equals 14 residues.

The chain links TRBV11-1 to TRBJ1-1, with no clear D. Germline lookup yields CDR1 SGHAT and CDR2 FQDESV (reference sequence). CDR3 length: 14 residues. Trimming removed 1 base from V and 5 bases from J, with 11 bases in between. The CDR3 nucleotides read TGTGCCAGCAGCTTAGGACGGGGATTGACTGAAGCTTTCTTT. It encodes CASSLGRGLTEAFF.

The V gene is TRBV11-2, the J gene TRBJ1-6; TRBD1 matches 7 bases. Trimming removed 5 bases from V and 7 bases from J; junction bases left unmatched: 14. The germline CDR1 and CDR2 sequences are SGHAT and FQNNGV. The CDR3 loop spans 17 amino acids. CDR3 sequence (DNA): TGTGCCAGCAGCCCCCCGAATCGTGGGACAGCAAATTCACCCCTCCACTTT. Its translation is CASSPPNRGTANSPLHF.

The chain carries TRBV19 and TRBJ2-3, with D perhaps TRBD1 or TRBD2 (5 bases each). The CDR3 totals 16 residues. CDR1 LNHDA and CDR2 SQIVND come from the germline V gene (reference sequence). V was trimmed by 3 bases and J by 2 bases, leaving 15 bases between them. The CDR3: CASSILGRGTTDTQYF. CDR3 DNA sequence: TGTGCCAGTAGTATTCTTGGGCGAGGGACCACAGATACGCAGTATTTT.

This clonotype appeared once. A much larger clone is a single base away; this may be a read error. The chain has TRBV11-2 and TRBJ2-1; 7 nucleotides match TRBD2. Germline values: CDR1 SGHAT, CDR2 FQNNGV. The CDR3 loop spans 13 amino acids. CDR3 sequence reads: CASSLSWGGEQLF. The CDR3 DNA reads as TGTGCCAGCAGCTTAAGCTGGGGGGGTGAGCAGCTCTTC.

The V and J genes are TRBV28 and TRBJ2-2; D gene unclear. The V and J ends lost 8 bases and 6 bases respectively, with 7 bases between them. The CDR3 extends over 11 amino acids. From germline, CDR1 is MDHEN and CDR2 SYDVKM. CDR3 sequence (DNA): TGTGCCAGCTGTTCGCCCGGGGAGCTGTTTTTT. It encodes CASCSPGELFF.

This clonotype was detected many times. The chain links TRBV19 to TRBJ1-5, with D tentatively TRBD1 (6 bases). The length of the CDR3 is 14 residues. Per the germline V gene, CDR1 is LNHDA and CDR2 is SQIVND (reference sequence). V dropped 9 bases and J dropped 7 bases, with 19 bases sitting between them. CDR3 residues: CASHSGGFRQPQHF. In DNA, the CDR3 is TGTGCCAGCCATTCGGGGGGCTTCAGACAGCCCCAGCATTTT.

V gene TRBV5-5 combines with J gene TRBJ1-2; TRBD1 matches 10 bases. This CDR3 has 16 residues. Germline-derived CDR1 and CDR2 are SGHKS and YYEKEE (reference sequence). After removal of 3 bases from V and 3 bases from J, the junction contained 8 bases not matched to a gene. The CDR3: CASSSFTTGGHYGYTF. Here the CDR3 DNA reads TGTGCCAGCAGCTCATTCACGACAGGGGGCCACTATGGCTACACCTTC.

This clonotype was seen many times. The chain couples TRBV4-1 to TRBJ2-3; 8 bases are shared with TRBD2. The CDR3 covers 15 residues. J lost 0 bases, V lost 2 bases, and 1 base had no gene match. Looked up from germline, CDR1 is MGHRA and CDR2 is YSYEKL. Here the CDR3 reads CASSQIAGSTDTQYF. The CDR3 nucleotides are TGCGCCAGCAGCCAAATAGCGGGAAGCACAGATACGCAGTATTTT.

This chain links TRBV25-1 with TRBJ1-1, with 9 bases aligning to TRBD1. The CDR3 has 14 residues. With V trimmed by 6 bases and J by 3 bases, 5 bases remained unmatched. The germline V gene encodes CDR1 MGHDK and CDR2 SYGVNS. Here the CDR3 DNA reads TGTGCCAGCAGAGCCAGGACAGGGGACACTGAAGCTTTCTTT. It codes for CASRARTGDTEAFF.

This clonotype was seen ten or more times. V usage is TRBV5-6 and J usage is TRBJ2-2; weak D call: TRBD1 (6 bases). V lost 4 bases and J lost 4, with 14 bases in between. Germline V gene sequence: CDR1 SGHDT, CDR2 YYEEEE. The CDR3 is made up of 15 amino acids. CDR3 region: CASSPWTDSTGELFF. The CDR3 DNA reads as TGTGCCAGCAGCCCATGGACAGACTCCACCGGGGAGCTGTTTTTT.

V gene TRBV5-6 combines with J gene TRBJ2-5; D not resolved. The V gene lost 3 bases and the J gene lost 5 bases, with 8 bases spanning the gap. The germline V gene encodes CDR1 SGHDT and CDR2 YYEEEE. The CDR3 is 12 residues long. The CDR3 bases are TGTGCCAGCAGCTCTAGGATCGAGACCCAGTACTTC. Its protein product is CASSSRIETQYF.

V and J are TRBV10-3 and TRBJ1-1; perhaps TRBD1 as D (6 bases). This CDR3 has 14 residues. Germline V gene sequence: CDR1 ENHRY, CDR2 SYGVKD. Trimming pared 11 bases from V and 4 bases from J, leaving 20 bases between. The CDR3 DNA sequence: TGTGCCTCGATGGAGACAGGTAGAGGCACTGAAGCTTTCTTT. Translated: CASMETGRGTEAFF.

At least ten counts were recorded for this clonotype. The chain uses TRBV29-1 and TRBJ1-1; D possibly corresponds to TRBD1 (6 bases). CDR3 length equals 13 residues. Germline CDR1 and CDR2: SQVTM and ANQGSEA. Trimming stripped 6 bases from V and 6 bases from J, with 17 bases between. DNA for the CDR3: TGCAGCGTAGTCGGGACAACTCACCCTGAAGCTTTCTTT. Its protein product is CSVVGTTHPEAFF. The full variable domain, in which reference TRBV29-1 and TRBJ1-1 provide the parts outside the CDR3, is SAVISQKPSRDICQRGTSLTIQCQVDSQVTMMFWYRQQPGQSLTLIATANQGSEATYESGFVIDKFPISRPNLTFSTLTVSNMSPEDSSIYLCSVVGTTHPEAFFGQGTRLTVV.

This clonotype was seen repeatedly, ten times or more. J is TRBJ1-5 and V is TRBV14; unclear D gene. The CDR3 is made up of 18 amino acids. Trimming stripped 0 bases from V and 0 bases from J, with 15 bases between. Germline lookup yields CDR1 SGHDN and CDR2 FVKESK. CDR3 residues: CASSQDWAIIYSNQPQHF. The CDR3 bases are TGTGCCAGCAGCCAAGACTGGGCTATCATTTATAGCAATCAGCCCCAGCATTTT.

This chain uses TRBV10-2 with TRBJ1-4; 7 positions match TRBD1. The CDR3 is 15 residues long. Germline V gene lookup returns CDR1 WSHSY and CDR2 SAAADI. V shed 3 bases, J shed 0 bases, and the junction held 1 base outside the gene matches. The CDR3 sequence is CASSEGTATNEKLFF. The DNA for the CDR3 is TGCGCCAGCAGTGAAGGGACAGCAACTAATGAAAAACTGTTTTTT.

This clonotype was counted only a few times. The chain couples TRBV11-2 to TRBJ2-5, with 10 bases fitting TRBD1. Germline V gives CDR1 SGHAT, CDR2 FQNNGV. The CDR3 has 14 residues. J was trimmed by 4 bases and V by 3 bases; bases with no gene match: 2. Here the CDR3 DNA reads TGTGCCAGCAGCTTTGACAGGGGGCGAGAGACCCAGTACTTC. This encodes CASSFDRGRETQYF.

This clonotype was observed at least ten times. This chain connects TRBV7-9 to TRBJ2-7, with D perhaps being TRBD1 or TRBD2 (5 bases each). Germline CDR1 and CDR2: SEHNR and FQNEAQ (reference sequence). V was pared by 5 bases and J by 4 bases, with 12 bases between. The CDR3 extends over 13 amino acids. CDR3 nucleotide sequence: TGTGCCAGCAGCCACGGGACGGATTACGAGCAGTACTTC. Protein sequence: CASSHGTDYEQYF.

This clonotype was detected many times. This chain links TRBV10-3 with TRBJ2-1; 10 bases are shared with TRBD2. CDR3 length: 15 amino acids. After removal of 3 bases from V and 4 bases from J, the junction contained 3 bases not matched to a gene. Germline CDR1 is ENHRY and CDR2 is SYGVKD. The CDR3 region has the DNA TGTGCCATCAGTGAAGAGCGGGGGGGATACAATGAGCAGTTCTTC. Protein product: CAISEERGGYNEQFF.